A single sample is the source of the 17 T cell receptor beta chains below, sequenced in a study of blood T cell repertoires in COVID-19. TCRdb's copy holds only in-frame clones and misses some; the assay was immunoSEQ multiplex PCR. This sample yields fewer than 250,000 clones, of which about 86% are seen a single time; roughly 2.4% belongs to the top ten. Input material: peripheral blood. The receptors shown here come from a woman aged 50 to 65 with acute or convalescent COVID-19.

The chain employs TRBV4-1 and TRBJ2-3; D not resolved. Trimming cost V 1 base and J 1 base, with 15 bases left between them. This CDR3 is built from 17 residues. Germline CDR1 MGHRA, CDR2 YSYEKL. As DNA, the CDR3 is TGCGCCAGCAGCCAAGTCCCACCTGCAGTGGGCACAGATACGCAGTATTTT. This codes for CASSQVPPAVGTDTQYF.

The CDR3 DNA reads TGTGCCAGCAGCCGCGACAGCTACAATGAGCAGTTCTTC. Translating gives CASSRDSYNEQFF. This rearrangement joins TRBV6-5 to TRBJ2-1; D may be TRBD1 (5 bases). V lost 6 bases and J lost 3, with 9 bases in between. The CDR3 sequence is 13 residues long. Germline loops: CDR1 MNHEY, CDR2 SVGAGI.

This clone was counted a few times. The chain combines TRBV27 with TRBJ1-5, with 7 bases matching TRBD1. The germline V gene has CDR1 MNHEY and CDR2 SMNVEV (reference sequence). Unmatched junction bases numbered 18, after V lost 4 bases and J lost 0 bases. The CDR3 extends over 20 amino acids. CDR3 coding DNA: TGTGCCAGCAGTTCCGGTTCCCCAGGACAGGCGAAGTATAGCAATCAGCCCCAGCATTTT. Translating gives CASSSGSPGQAKYSNQPQHF.

This chain connects TRBV4-2 to TRBJ2-4; 8 positions agree with TRBD2. Trimming took 0 bases from V and 0 from J; bases not matched to a gene: 10. The CDR3 loop spans 19 amino acids. CDR1 is LGHNA, CDR2 YNFKEQ, per germline. The CDR3 DNA is TGTGCCAGCAGCCAAGAGGGTAGCGGGGCTCCAATAGCCAAAAACATTCAGTACTTC. Residues: CASSQEGSGAPIAKNIQYF.

This chain links TRBV19 with TRBJ1-5, with 7 bases lining up with TRBD1. Germline CDR1 is LNHDA and CDR2 is SQIVND (reference sequence). The trim removed 3 bases at V and 5 bases at J, leaving 7 bases unmatched. CDR3 length equals 15 residues. In nucleotides, the CDR3 is TGTGCCAGTAGTATGGGGGGACAGATCCATCAGCCCCAGCATTTT. As protein: CASSMGGQIHQPQHF.

This clone was detected once. V usage is TRBV7-9 and J usage is TRBJ2-1, with TRBD1 matching 7 bases. Germline CDR1 SEHNR, CDR2 FQNEAQ (reference sequence). The CDR3 extends over 15 amino acids. Germline trimming cut 8 bases from V and 4 bases from J; bases unmatched to any gene: 11. The DNA of the CDR3 is TGTGCCAGCGGGGACGGACAGGTAGGATACAATGAGCAGTTCTTC. As protein: CASGDGQVGYNEQFF.

This clone has only one observation. The rearrangement uses TRBV18 and TRBJ2-7, with D hard to call. The germline CDR1 and CDR2 sequences are KGHSH and LQKENI. Trimming stripped 0 bases from V and 2 bases from J, with 11 bases between. This CDR3 comprises 15 residues. CDR3 in amino acids: CASSPPRDTPYEQYF. The CDR3 coding sequence is TGTGCCAGCTCACCACCTAGAGACACCCCCTACGAGCAGTACTTC.

J is TRBJ2-1 and V is TRBV11-2; possibly TRBD1 for D (7 bases). CDR3 size: 15 residues. The V end was cut by 1 base, the J end by 6 bases, with 13 bases between. Per the germline V gene, CDR1 is SGHAT and CDR2 is FQNNGV. CDR3 DNA: TGTGCCAGCAGCTTAGGCCGGCAGGGGGGCAATGAGCAGTTCTTC. Translated, it gives CASSLGRQGGNEQFF.

The CDR3 is CASSYADRYTGELFF. The CDR3 DNA reads as TGTGCCAGCAGTTACGCGGACAGGTACACCGGGGAGCTGTTTTTT. The chain uses TRBV6-5 and TRBJ2-2, with TRBD1 matching over 7 bases. The CDR3 length is 15 residues. CDR1 and CDR2 from the germline V gene are MNHEY and SVGAGI. Losses at the gene ends were 2 bases for V and 3 bases for J; bases not matched to a gene: 3.

The gene calls are TRBV6-5 and TRBJ2-7; the match to TRBD1 covers 8 bases. V was clipped by 0 bases and J by 4 bases; unmatched bases: 8. The CDR3 covers 16 residues. CDR1 and CDR2 from the germline V gene are MNHEY and SVGAGI. For the CDR3, the DNA is TGTGCCAGCAGTTACTCTCAAGGACAGGGAACATACGAGCAGTACTTC. Protein: CASSYSQGQGTYEQYF.

As to this clone: The junction does not match germline at one end; this may be a read error. The rearrangement uses TRBV7-2 and TRBJ2-3; TRBD2 matches 7 bases. Germline V gives CDR1 SGHTA, CDR2 FQGNSA. This CDR3 has 14 residues. For the CDR3, the DNA is TGTGCCAGCAGCTTAAAGTTTGCGGGACTAAGAATTTTTTTT. This sequence encodes CASSLKFAGLRIFF.

This chain links TRBV7-2 with TRBJ2-7, with no clear D. The V end was cut by 1 base, the J end by 3 bases, with 13 bases between. CDR3 size: 15 residues. From germline, CDR1 is SGHTA and CDR2 FQGNSA. This CDR3 is CASSLVRQSVYEQYF. CDR3 nucleotide sequence: TGTGCCAGCAGCTTAGTTCGTCAGAGCGTCTACGAGCAGTACTTC.

The chain joins TRBV28 to TRBJ1-2, with D perhaps TRBD1 (5 bases). The CDR3 extends over 16 amino acids. V was clipped by 2 bases and J by 1 base, with 14 bases between them. Germline lookup yields CDR1 MDHEN and CDR2 SYDVKM. CDR3 in DNA: TGTGCCAGCAGTTTAAGTGGGCAGGGATATAACTATGGCTACACCTTC. The encoded protein is CASSLSGQGYNYGYTF.

V and J are TRBV29-1 and TRBJ2-3; no definite D call. Deletions cut 6 bases from V and 4 bases from J, with 8 bases between. There are 11 residues in the CDR3. CDR1 is SQVTM, CDR2 ANQGSEA, per germline. The CDR3 DNA reads as TGCAGCGTCGACCAGGCAGATACGCAGTATTTT. Amino acid sequence: CSVDQADTQYF.

This chain joins TRBV5-1 and TRBJ1-1; no firm D call. Germline V lookup: CDR1 SGHRS, CDR2 YFSETQ. Deletions cut 5 bases from V and 7 bases from J, with 12 bases between. This CDR3 has 12 residues. The CDR3 protein is CASRREGGEAFF. CDR3 in DNA: TGCGCCAGCAGAAGGGAAGGAGGTGAAGCTTTCTTT.

The chain is built from TRBV3-1 (or the pseudogene TRBV3-2) and TRBJ2-3; D is ambiguous. The CDR3 contains 16 residues. V lost 1 base to trimming and J lost 0 bases, with 11 bases between them. CDR1 LGHDT and CDR2 YNNKEL come from the germline V gene (reference sequence). The CDR3 DNA sequence: TGTGCCAGCAGCCAAGGCATCCTGACTAGCACAGATACGCAGTATTTT. The encoded protein is CASSQGILTSTDTQYF.

V is TRBV19 and J is TRBJ1-3; 8 bases are a match to TRBD1. V lost 6 bases and J lost 1; bases outside the gene matches: 8. Per germline, CDR1 LNHDA and CDR2 SQIVND (reference sequence). This CDR3 spans 16 amino acids. CDR3 DNA: TGTGCCAGTAGCAGAGGACAGGGCCTTTCTGGAAACACCATATATTTT. Protein: CASSRGQGLSGNTIYF.